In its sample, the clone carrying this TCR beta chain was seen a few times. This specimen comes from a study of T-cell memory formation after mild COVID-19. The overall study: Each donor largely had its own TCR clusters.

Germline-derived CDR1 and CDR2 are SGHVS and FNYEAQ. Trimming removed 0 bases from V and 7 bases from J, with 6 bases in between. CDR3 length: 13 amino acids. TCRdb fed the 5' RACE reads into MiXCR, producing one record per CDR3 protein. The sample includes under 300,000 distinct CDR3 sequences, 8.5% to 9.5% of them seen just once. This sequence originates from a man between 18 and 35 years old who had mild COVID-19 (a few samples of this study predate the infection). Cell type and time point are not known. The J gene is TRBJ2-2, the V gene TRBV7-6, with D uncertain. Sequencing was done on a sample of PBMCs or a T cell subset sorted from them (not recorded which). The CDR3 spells CASSLAPSGELFF. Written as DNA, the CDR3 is TGTGCCAGCAGCTTAGCCCCCAGCGGGGAGCTGTTTTTT.